This T cell receptor (beta chain) was captured by sequencing in a study of shared clonotypes between healthy human individuals. Concerning this clone: Its target is not known.

Data came from immunoSEQ multiplex PCR; TCRdb stores just in-frame clones and leaves some out. The sample consists of over 95,000 clones, more than 65% of them appearing once. CDR3 length equals 15 residues. With 5 bases clipped from V and 7 bases from J, the junction kept 14 bases outside the gene matches. The germline V gene has CDR1 SEHNR and CDR2 FQNEAQ (reference sequence). CD8 memory combined CD45RO+ cells with CCR7-negative CD45RA+ TemRA cells. Findings of the study overall: Non-shared clonotypes showed lower generation probabilities than clonotypes common to all four donors. Sampling covered blood only; tissue repertoires likely differ. Clonotypes that were shared across several donors made up 4% to 6% of naive CD4 clonotypes.

The clonotype originates from a woman in her 30s in good health. The rearrangement joins TRBV7-9 to TRBJ2-7, with 7 bases that match TRBD2. Sequencing input: memory CD8+ T cells sorted from blood. Noted subset: CD45RO+ cells pooled with CCR7-negative TemRA cells. The CDR3 loop is CASSAQSGTPPEQYF. In nucleotides, the CDR3 is TGTGCCAGCAGCGCTCAAAGCGGGACGCCTCCTGAGCAGTACTTC.